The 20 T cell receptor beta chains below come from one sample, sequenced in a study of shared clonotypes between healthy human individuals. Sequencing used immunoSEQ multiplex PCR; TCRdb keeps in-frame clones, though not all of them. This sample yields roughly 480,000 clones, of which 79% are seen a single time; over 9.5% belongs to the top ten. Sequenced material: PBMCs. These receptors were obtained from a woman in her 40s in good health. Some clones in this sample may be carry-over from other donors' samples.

The CDR3 DNA reads as TGTGCCAGTAGCACCGGTTCGGGGGGCATCGATGGCTACACCTTC. Its translation is CASSTGSGGIDGYTF. The gene calls are TRBV19 and TRBJ1-2; a weak D match, TRBD1 (6 bases). Between the trimmed V and J ends, which lost 6 bases and 6 bases, there was a span of 20 bases. The CDR3 is 15 residues long. The germline V gene encodes CDR1 LNHDA and CDR2 SQIVND (reference sequence).

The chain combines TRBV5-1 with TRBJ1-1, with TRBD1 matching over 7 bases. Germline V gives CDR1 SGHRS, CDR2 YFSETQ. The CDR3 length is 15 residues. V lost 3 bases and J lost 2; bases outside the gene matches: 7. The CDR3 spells CASSSQGTANTEAFF. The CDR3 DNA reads TGCGCCAGCAGCTCCCAAGGGACAGCAAACACTGAAGCTTTCTTT.

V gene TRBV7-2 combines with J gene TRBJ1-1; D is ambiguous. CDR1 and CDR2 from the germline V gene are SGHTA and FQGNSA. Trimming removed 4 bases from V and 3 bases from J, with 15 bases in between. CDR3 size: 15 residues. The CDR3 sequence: CASSSASTYDTEAFF. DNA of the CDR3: TGTGCCAGCAGCTCGGCTTCAACATATGACACTGAAGCTTTCTTT.

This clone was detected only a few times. DNA of the CDR3: TGTGCCAGCAGTTACGTGGGGGTCTATGGCTACACCTTC. Translating gives CASSYVGVYGYTF. The chain recombines TRBV6-5 with TRBJ1-2, with TRBD1 as a possible D gene (5 bases). CDR1 is MNHEY, CDR2 SVGAGI, per germline. V lost 2 bases, J lost 4 bases, and 8 bases lay in between. The CDR3 is 13 amino acids.

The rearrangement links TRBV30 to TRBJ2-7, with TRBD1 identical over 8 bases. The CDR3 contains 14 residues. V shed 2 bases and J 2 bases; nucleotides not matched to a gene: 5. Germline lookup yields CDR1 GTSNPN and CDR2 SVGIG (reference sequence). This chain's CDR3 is CAWSWTGNPYEQYF. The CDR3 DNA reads TGTGCCTGGAGTTGGACAGGGAACCCCTACGAGCAGTACTTC.

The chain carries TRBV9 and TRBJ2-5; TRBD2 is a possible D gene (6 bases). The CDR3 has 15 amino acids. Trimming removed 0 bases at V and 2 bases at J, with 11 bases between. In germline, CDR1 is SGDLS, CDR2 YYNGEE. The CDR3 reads CASSVEVGLQETQYF. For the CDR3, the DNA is TGTGCCAGCAGCGTAGAGGTAGGACTACAAGAGACCCAGTACTTC.

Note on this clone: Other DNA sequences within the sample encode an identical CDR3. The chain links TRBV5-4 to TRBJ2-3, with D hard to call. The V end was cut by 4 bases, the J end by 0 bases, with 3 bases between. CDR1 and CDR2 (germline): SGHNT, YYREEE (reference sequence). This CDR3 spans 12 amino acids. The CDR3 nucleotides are TGTGCCAGCAGCAGTAGCACAGATACGCAGTATTTT. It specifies CASSSSTDTQYF.

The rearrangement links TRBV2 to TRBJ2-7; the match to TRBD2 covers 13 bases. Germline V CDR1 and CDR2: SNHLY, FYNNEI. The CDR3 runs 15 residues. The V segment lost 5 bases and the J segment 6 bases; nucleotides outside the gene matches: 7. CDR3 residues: CASSQRTSGSSEQYF. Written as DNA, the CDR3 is TGTGCCAGCAGTCAAAGGACTAGCGGGAGCTCCGAGCAGTACTTC.

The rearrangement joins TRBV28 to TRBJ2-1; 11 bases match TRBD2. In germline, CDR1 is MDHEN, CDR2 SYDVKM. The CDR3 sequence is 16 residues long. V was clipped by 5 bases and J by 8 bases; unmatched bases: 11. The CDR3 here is CASSPHPGLAAHEQFF. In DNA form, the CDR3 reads TGTGCCAGCAGTCCTCATCCGGGACTAGCGGCACATGAGCAGTTCTTC.

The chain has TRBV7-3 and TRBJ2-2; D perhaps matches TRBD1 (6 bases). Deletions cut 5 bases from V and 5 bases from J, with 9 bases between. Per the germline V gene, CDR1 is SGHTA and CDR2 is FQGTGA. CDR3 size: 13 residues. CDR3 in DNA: TGTGCCAGCAGCACCACAGGGACCGGGGAGCTGTTTTTT. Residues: CASSTTGTGELFF. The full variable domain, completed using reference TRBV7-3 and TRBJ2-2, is GAGVSQTPSNKVTEKGKYVELRCDPISGHTALYWYRQSLGQGPEFLIYFQGTGAADDSGLPNDRFFAVRPEGSVSTLKIQRTERGDSAVYLCASSTTGTGELFFGEGSRLTVL.

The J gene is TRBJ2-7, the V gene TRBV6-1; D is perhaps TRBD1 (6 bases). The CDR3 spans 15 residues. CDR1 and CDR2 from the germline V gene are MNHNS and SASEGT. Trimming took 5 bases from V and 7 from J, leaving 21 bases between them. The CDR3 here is CASSPTGTRSGEQYF. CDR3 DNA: TGTGCCAGCAGTCCTACAGGGACCCGATCGGGGGAGCAGTACTTC.

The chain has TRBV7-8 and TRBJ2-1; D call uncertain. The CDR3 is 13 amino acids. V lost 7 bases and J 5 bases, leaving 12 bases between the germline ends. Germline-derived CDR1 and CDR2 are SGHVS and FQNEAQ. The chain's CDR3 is CASKNNWHNEQFF. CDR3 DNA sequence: TGTGCCAGCAAAAACAACTGGCACAATGAGCAGTTCTTC.

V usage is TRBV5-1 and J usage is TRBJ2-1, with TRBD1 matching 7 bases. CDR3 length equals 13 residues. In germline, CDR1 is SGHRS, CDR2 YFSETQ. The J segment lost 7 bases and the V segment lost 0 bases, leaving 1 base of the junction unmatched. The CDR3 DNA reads TGCGCCAGCAGCTTGGACAGGGGTAATGAGCAGTTCTTC. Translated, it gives CASSLDRGNEQFF.

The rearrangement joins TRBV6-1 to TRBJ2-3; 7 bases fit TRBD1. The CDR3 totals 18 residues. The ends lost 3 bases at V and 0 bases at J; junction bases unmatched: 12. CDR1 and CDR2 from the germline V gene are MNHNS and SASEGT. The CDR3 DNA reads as TGTGCCAGCAGTGAGTGGTTTAGAGGGACAGCTAGCACAGATACGCAGTATTTT. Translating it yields CASSEWFRGTASTDTQYF.

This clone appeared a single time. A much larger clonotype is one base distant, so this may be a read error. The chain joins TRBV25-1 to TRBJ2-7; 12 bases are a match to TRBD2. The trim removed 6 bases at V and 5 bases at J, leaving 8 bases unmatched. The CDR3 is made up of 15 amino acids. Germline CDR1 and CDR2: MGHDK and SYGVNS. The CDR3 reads CASRPPSGRAHEQYF. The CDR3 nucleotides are TGTGCCAGCAGACCGCCTAGCGGGAGGGCCCACGAGCAGTACTTC.

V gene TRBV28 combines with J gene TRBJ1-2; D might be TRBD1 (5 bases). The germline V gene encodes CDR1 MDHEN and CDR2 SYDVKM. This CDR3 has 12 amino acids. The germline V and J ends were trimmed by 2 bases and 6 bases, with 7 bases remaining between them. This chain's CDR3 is CASSLAGHGYTF. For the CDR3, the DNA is TGTGCCAGCAGTTTAGCAGGGCATGGCTACACCTTC.

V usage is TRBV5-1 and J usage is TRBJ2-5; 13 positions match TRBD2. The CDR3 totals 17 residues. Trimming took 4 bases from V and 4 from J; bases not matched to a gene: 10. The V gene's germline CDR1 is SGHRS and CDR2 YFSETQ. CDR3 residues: CASSPGTSGAGRETQYF. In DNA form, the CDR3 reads TGCGCCAGCAGCCCAGGGACTAGCGGGGCCGGGAGAGAGACCCAGTACTTC.

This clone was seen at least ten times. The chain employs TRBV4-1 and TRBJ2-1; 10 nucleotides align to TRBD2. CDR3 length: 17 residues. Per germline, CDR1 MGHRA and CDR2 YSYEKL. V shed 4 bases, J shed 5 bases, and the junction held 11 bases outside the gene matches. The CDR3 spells CASSLPNSGRWNNEQFF. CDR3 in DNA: TGCGCCAGCAGCCTCCCGAATAGCGGGAGGTGGAACAATGAGCAGTTCTTC.

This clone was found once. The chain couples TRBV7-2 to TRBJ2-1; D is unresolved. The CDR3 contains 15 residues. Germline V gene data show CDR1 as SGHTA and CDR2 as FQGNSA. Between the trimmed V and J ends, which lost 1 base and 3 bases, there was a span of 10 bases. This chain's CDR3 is CASSLELASYNEQFF. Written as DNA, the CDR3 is TGTGCCAGCAGCTTAGAATTGGCTAGCTACAATGAGCAGTTCTTC.

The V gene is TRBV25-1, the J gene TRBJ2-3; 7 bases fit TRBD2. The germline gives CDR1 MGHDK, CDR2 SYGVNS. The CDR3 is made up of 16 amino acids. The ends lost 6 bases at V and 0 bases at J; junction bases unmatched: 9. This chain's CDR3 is CASSSGRGGSTDTQYF. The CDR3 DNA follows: TGTGCCAGCAGCAGTGGGAGGGGTGGTAGCACAGATACGCAGTATTTT.